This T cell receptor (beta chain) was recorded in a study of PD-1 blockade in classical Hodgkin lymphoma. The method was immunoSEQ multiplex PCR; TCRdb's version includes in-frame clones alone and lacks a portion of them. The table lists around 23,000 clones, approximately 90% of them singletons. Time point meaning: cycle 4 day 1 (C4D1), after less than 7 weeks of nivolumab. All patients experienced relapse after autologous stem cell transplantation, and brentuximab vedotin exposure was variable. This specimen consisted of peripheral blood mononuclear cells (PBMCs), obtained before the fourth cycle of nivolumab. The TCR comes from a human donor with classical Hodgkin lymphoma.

CDR3 in DNA: TGTGCCAGCAGCCTACTAGGGAGCTCCTACGAGCAGTACTTC. Translation: CASSLLGSSYEQYF. V gene TRBV6-1 combines with J gene TRBJ2-7; D is possibly TRBD2 (5 bases). V lost 6 bases to trimming and J lost 0 bases, with 12 bases between them. Looked up from germline, CDR1 is MNHNS and CDR2 is SASEGT. The CDR3 is made up of 14 amino acids.